This TCR beta chain comes out of a study of shared clonotypes between healthy human individuals. Measured with immunoSEQ multiplex PCR; TCRdb has only the in-frame clones, and not every one. The table records millions of clones, around 93% of them present only once. CDR1 MGHRA and CDR2 YSYEKL come from the germline V gene. The V end was cut by 6 bases, the J end by 5 bases, with 20 bases between. The CDR3 has 15 amino acids. Only CD45RO-negative cells positively selected for CCR7 counted as naive CD8 cells, so terminally differentiated effector memory CD45RA+ cells were excluded. The sequence was obtained from a young man in good health. Some clones in this sample may be carry-over from other donors' samples. The rearrangement links TRBV4-1 to TRBJ2-7; D is tentatively TRBD1 or TRBD2 (6 bases each). Sequenced material: naive CD8+ T cells from PBMCs. The CDR3 bases are TGCGCCAGCAGTATCTGGGGGGCGAGGAGGGACGAGCAGTACTTC. It translates to CASSIWGARRDEQYF.